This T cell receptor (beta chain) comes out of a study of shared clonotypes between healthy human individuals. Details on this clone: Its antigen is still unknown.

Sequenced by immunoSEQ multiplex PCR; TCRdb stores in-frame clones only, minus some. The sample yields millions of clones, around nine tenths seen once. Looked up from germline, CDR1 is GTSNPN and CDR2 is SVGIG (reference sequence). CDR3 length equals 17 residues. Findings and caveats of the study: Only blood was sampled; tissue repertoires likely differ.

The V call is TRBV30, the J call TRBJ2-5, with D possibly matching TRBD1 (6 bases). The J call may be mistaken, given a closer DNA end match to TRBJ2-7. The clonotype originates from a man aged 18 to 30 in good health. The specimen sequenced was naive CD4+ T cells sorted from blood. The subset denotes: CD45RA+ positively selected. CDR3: CAWSVQYLGTHYYEQYF. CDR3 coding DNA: TGTGCCTGGAGTGTACAGTATTTAGGGACACATTACTACGAGCAGTACTTC.